This T cell receptor (beta chain) was documented in a study of T cell responses to AZD1222 COVID-19 vaccine. Broader study findings: Spike-specific TCR breadth and depth rose after two AZD1222 doses.

Trimming removed 4 bases from V and 4 bases from J, with 10 bases in between. The CDR3 is made up of 13 amino acids. CDR1 is SGHAT, CDR2 FQDESV, per germline (reference sequence). Clones were sequenced by immunoSEQ multiplex PCR, and TCRdb holds only the in-frame ones, with some missing. The sample contains tens of thousands of clones, about 82% of which appear only once. Turning to this clone: As yet, its antigen is unknown.

The chain links TRBV11-1 to TRBJ2-5; tentative D call: TRBD1 (5 bases). The sequence was collected from an adult in good health. This specimen consisted of peripheral blood, obtained on day 0 of AZD1222 vaccination. This chain's CDR3 is CASSSRVGETQYF. The CDR3 DNA is TGTGCCAGCAGCTCCAGGGTAGGAGAGACCCAGTACTTC.